Given below is one T cell receptor (beta chain) in context. This sample is drawn from a study of blood T cell repertoires in COVID-19. Method: immunoSEQ multiplex PCR; TCRdb's copy keeps in-frame clones and lacks some. The repertoire holds fewer than 250,000 clones, roughly 82% seen once, with less than 9.5% in the top ten. Trimming at V came to 1 base and at J to 3 bases, leaving 6 bases not matched to a gene. There are 16 residues in the CDR3. CDR1 and CDR2 (germline): SGHTA, FQGNSA. The chain links TRBV7-2 to TRBJ2-3; 8 positions agree with TRBD2. The clonotype originates from a woman aged 60-75 years with COVID-19, enrolled during active disease. Sequenced material: peripheral blood. As DNA, the CDR3 is TGTGCCAGCAGCTTAGGTGGCGGGAGGTCGACAGATACGCAGTATTTT. This encodes CASSLGGGRSTDTQYF.